This record covers a single T cell receptor (beta chain). As processed by the authors: Quantification of nucleated cells was approximated via reference gene primer amplification. The method was immunoSEQ multiplex PCR; TCRdb's version includes in-frame clones alone and lacks a portion of them. The V and J calls and clone size are taken from that table; D and trimming were inferred from the DNA. Of approximately 150,000 clones listed, about 83% are singletons. The CDR3 is 16 amino acids. The germline V gene has CDR1 LNHDA and CDR2 SQIVND (reference sequence). V was clipped by 7 bases and J by 1 base; unmatched bases: 8. The entry originates in a study of blood T cell repertoires in COVID-19. For the study at large: Specimens from acute and convalescent COVID-19 originated in the United States, Italy and Spain. Nucleic acid was either cDNA or gDNA, and it came from T cells, B-cell-depleted T cells, or PBMCs.

Input material: peripheral blood. This chain joins TRBV19 and TRBJ2-4; TRBD1 matches at 9 bases. The origin of this receptor is a human donor in a cohort sampled during active COVID-19. In DNA, the CDR3 is TGTGCCAGTACTACTTTCGGACAGGGGGCCAAAAACATTCAGTACTTC. This translates into CASTTFGQGAKNIQYF.